These 20 T cell receptor beta chains originate from one sample sequenced in a study of OX40 agonist ivuxolimab in advanced cancers. Clones were read by immunoSEQ multiplex PCR, and TCRdb kept only the in-frame ones, dropping some. In the table there are 17,000 or so clones, around 85% of which are singletons. Material: CD4+ or CD8+ T cells sorted from blood, obtained in a trial of the OX40 agonist ivuxolimab. These receptors were obtained from an adult with an advanced solid tumor such as melanoma, head and neck, liver or kidney cancer.

This chain links TRBV6-5 with TRBJ1-2; unclear D gene. Germline V gene data show CDR1 as MNHEY and CDR2 as SVGAGI. Trimming removed 6 bases at V and 6 bases at J, with 11 bases between. This CDR3 spans 12 amino acids. CDR3 sequence reads: CASRQPGDGYTF. CDR3 sequence (DNA): TGTGCCAGCAGACAGCCCGGGGATGGCTACACCTTC.

The sample holds a few counts of this clone. The genes are TRBV7-6 and TRBJ2-7, with 7 nucleotides matching TRBD2. The CDR3 totals 14 residues. The V segment lost 2 bases and the J segment 3 bases; nucleotides outside the gene matches: 4. The germline gives CDR1 SGHVS, CDR2 FNYEAQ. The chain's CDR3 is CASSLMGGGYEQYF. The CDR3 DNA reads as TGTGCCAGCAGCTTAATGGGGGGGGGCTACGAGCAGTACTTC.

V and J are TRBV28 and TRBJ2-7; D is undetermined. Trimming took 6 bases from V and 3 from J, leaving 3 bases between them. The CDR3 covers 10 residues. Germline V gives CDR1 MDHEN, CDR2 SYDVKM. CDR3: CASRDYEQYF. The CDR3 bases are TGTGCCAGCAGGGACTACGAGCAGTACTTC. The entire variable domain, with the rest obtained from reference TRBV28 and TRBJ2-7, is as follows: DVKVTQSSRYLVKRTGEKVFLECVQDMDHENMFWYRQDPGLGLRLIYFSYDVKMKEKGDIPEGYSVSREKKERFSLILESASTNQTSMYLCASRDYEQYFGPGTRLTVT.

The chain joins TRBV28 to TRBJ2-7; D remains unclear. V was trimmed by 6 bases and J by 5 bases, leaving 5 bases between them. CDR1 is MDHEN and CDR2 is SYDVKM in the germline V gene. The CDR3 runs to 10 residues. CDR3 sequence reads: CASSLHEQYF. The CDR3 nucleotides read TGTGCCAGCAGCCTCCACGAGCAGTACTTC.

J is TRBJ2-3 and V is TRBV12-5, with 8 nucleotides matching TRBD2. CDR3 length: 18 amino acids. Trimming removed 3 bases from V and 1 base from J; junction bases left unmatched: 12. The germline CDR1 and CDR2 sequences are LGHNT and FRNRAP. The CDR3, as DNA: TGTGCTAGTGGTTTCTCGACTAGCGACGCACACCGCACAGATACGCAGTATTTT. Translation: CASGFSTSDAHRTDTQYF.

The CDR3: CASSPTHTGTSGGYNEQFF. The CDR3, as DNA: TGTGCCAGCAGCCCAACTCATACCGGGACTAGCGGCGGCTACAATGAGCAGTTCTTC. The chain is built from TRBV7-6 and TRBJ2-1; 11 bases are shared with TRBD2. Germline CDR1 SGHVS, CDR2 FNYEAQ. Trimming took 5 bases from V and 3 from J; bases not matched to a gene: 15. The CDR3 loop spans 19 amino acids.

The chain joins TRBV6-6 to TRBJ2-7; a possible D gene is TRBD1 (5 bases). The CDR3 spans 12 residues. Germline V gives CDR1 MNHNY, CDR2 SVGAGI (reference sequence). V shed 10 bases and J shed 3 bases, with 13 bases lying between them. CDR3 in amino acids: CATQGPHYEQYF. Written as DNA, the CDR3 is TGTGCCACCCAGGGTCCCCACTACGAGCAGTACTTC.

This clone was seen just once. This chain uses TRBV28 with TRBJ2-1, with TRBD2 matching over 15 bases. CDR1 is MDHEN, CDR2 SYDVKM, per germline. V shed 4 bases and J 10 bases; nucleotides not matched to a gene: 5. This CDR3 spans 15 amino acids. The CDR3 here is CASSWTSGRAREQFF. As DNA, the CDR3 is TGTGCCAGCAGTTGGACTAGCGGGAGGGCTCGGGAGCAGTTCTTC.

This sequence joins TRBV5-1 and TRBJ1-1; D remains ambiguous. CDR3 length: 12 residues. With 0 bases removed from V and 5 bases from J, the gap between germline ends came to 5 bases. From germline, CDR1 is SGHRS and CDR2 YFSETQ. CDR3 amino acids: CASSLGQTEAFF. In DNA form, the CDR3 reads TGCGCCAGCAGCTTGGGTCAGACTGAAGCTTTCTTT.

This chain connects TRBV2 to TRBJ2-2; D tentatively reads TRBD1 or TRBD2 (6 bases each). CDR1 and CDR2 (germline): SNHLY, FYNNEI. The CDR3 sequence is 13 residues long. V lost 2 bases to trimming and J lost 13 bases, with 14 bases between them. The DNA of the CDR3 is TGTGCCAGCAGTGAACCCACAGGGACTGGGCTGTTTTTT. Translating gives CASSEPTGTGLFF.

V and J are TRBV9 and TRBJ2-3, with 8 bases that match TRBD1. The trim removed 1 base at V and 4 bases at J, leaving 8 bases unmatched. The V gene's germline CDR1 is SGDLS and CDR2 YYNGEE. The CDR3 is 16 residues long. DNA of the CDR3: TGTGCCAGCAGCGTAATCTCAGGGGGCCCTCCAGATACGCAGTATTTT. This gives the protein CASSVISGGPPDTQYF.

The chain recombines TRBV4-1 with TRBJ1-1; 7 bases line up with TRBD1. Per the germline V gene, CDR1 is MGHRA and CDR2 is YSYEKL. V gave up 0 bases and J gave up 11 bases; unmatched junction bases: 15. This CDR3 region has 16 residues. CDR3 region: CASSQDPQTGSNSAFF. For the CDR3, the DNA is TGCGCCAGCAGCCAAGATCCCCAGACAGGGAGCAATTCGGCTTTCTTT.

This chain links TRBV7-9 with TRBJ2-1; D gene unclear. The CDR3 sequence is 13 residues long. Trimming removed 6 bases from V and 0 bases from J, with 6 bases in between. Looked up from germline, CDR1 is SEHNR and CDR2 is FQNEAQ (reference sequence). CDR3 sequence: CASSSGSYNEQFF. Here the CDR3 DNA reads TGTGCCAGCAGTTCTGGCTCCTACAATGAGCAGTTCTTC.

The V call is TRBV19, the J call TRBJ2-1; 9 bases match TRBD1. Trimming took 3 bases from V and 5 from J; bases not matched to a gene: 11. The germline V gene has CDR1 LNHDA and CDR2 SQIVND (reference sequence). This CDR3 has 17 residues. This CDR3 is CASSILRGQGPNNEQFF. The CDR3 DNA reads as TGTGCCAGTAGTATTCTAAGGGGACAGGGTCCCAACAATGAGCAGTTCTTC.

This chain uses TRBV29-1 with TRBJ2-3; no reliable D call. CDR1 is SQVTM and CDR2 is ANQGSEA in the germline V gene. V was cut by 1 base and J by 6 bases, with 8 bases left in between. There are 12 residues in the CDR3. The CDR3 DNA is TGCAGCGTTGAAGGGTGGACGGATACGCAGTATTTT. This translates into CSVEGWTDTQYF.

This clone was counted a single time. The rearrangement links TRBV10-2 to TRBJ1-1, with D maybe TRBD1 (5 bases). V lost 4 bases and J 4 bases, leaving 7 bases between the germline ends. The length of the CDR3 is 12 residues. Germline V lookup: CDR1 WSHSY, CDR2 SAAADI. For the CDR3, the DNA is TGCGCCAGCAGTGGAGGGGTCACTGAAGCTTTCTTT. Translating it yields CASSGGVTEAFF.

The chain links TRBV27 to TRBJ2-3, with D possibly TRBD2 on 6 matching bases. V was cut by 2 bases and J by 2 bases, with 11 bases left in between. The length of the CDR3 is 15 residues. Germline V gene lookup returns CDR1 MNHEY and CDR2 SMNVEV (reference sequence). The CDR3: CASSLIGGDTDTQYF. DNA for the CDR3: TGTGCCAGCAGTTTAATCGGGGGAGACACAGATACGCAGTATTTT.

The rearrangement links TRBV14 to TRBJ2-1; 7 nucleotides agree with TRBD1. Germline lookup yields CDR1 SGHDN and CDR2 FVKESK. The CDR3 is 15 amino acids. Germline trimming cut 4 bases from V and 5 bases from J; bases unmatched to any gene: 8. CDR3 coding DNA: TGTGCCAGCAGCCCGGACAGGCGATACAACAATGAGCAGTTCTTC. Amino acids: CASSPDRRYNNEQFF.

J is TRBJ1-1 and V is TRBV4-3; D is unresolved. Germline CDR1 is LGHNA and CDR2 is YSLEER. Trimming removed 0 bases at V and 4 bases at J, with 21 bases between. This CDR3 contains 18 residues. The CDR3 spells CASSQEWDYRVLGTEAFF. The CDR3 region has the DNA TGCGCCAGCAGCCAAGAGTGGGATTATAGGGTTCTGGGCACTGAAGCTTTCTTT.

The chain uses TRBV15 and TRBJ1-4, with TRBD1 identical over 8 bases. The CDR3 runs 14 residues. CDR1 is LNHNV and CDR2 is YYDKDF in the germline V gene (reference sequence). V shed 2 bases, J shed 5 bases, and the junction held 1 base outside the gene matches. CDR3 nucleotides: TGTGCCACCAGCAGACAGGGGGCAAATGAAAAACTGTTTTTT. Translated, it gives CATSRQGANEKLFF. The full variable domain, completed using reference TRBV15 and TRBJ1-4, is DAMVIQNPRYQVTQFGKPVTLSCSQTLNHNVMYWYQQKSSQAPKLLFHYYDKDFNNEADTPDNFQSRRPNTSFCFLDIRSPGLGDTAMYLCATSRQGANEKLFFGSGTQLSVL.